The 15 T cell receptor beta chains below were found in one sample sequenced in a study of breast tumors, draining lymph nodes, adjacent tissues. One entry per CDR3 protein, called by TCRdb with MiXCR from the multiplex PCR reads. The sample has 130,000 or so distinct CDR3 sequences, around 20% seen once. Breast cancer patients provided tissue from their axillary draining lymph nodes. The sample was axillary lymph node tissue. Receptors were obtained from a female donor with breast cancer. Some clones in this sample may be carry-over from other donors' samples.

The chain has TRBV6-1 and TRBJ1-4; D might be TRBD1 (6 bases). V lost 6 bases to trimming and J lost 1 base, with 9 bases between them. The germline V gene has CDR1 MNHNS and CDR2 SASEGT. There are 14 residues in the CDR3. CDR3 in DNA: TGTGCCAGCAGACAGGGTGTAACTAATGAAAAACTGTTTTTT. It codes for CASRQGVTNEKLFF.

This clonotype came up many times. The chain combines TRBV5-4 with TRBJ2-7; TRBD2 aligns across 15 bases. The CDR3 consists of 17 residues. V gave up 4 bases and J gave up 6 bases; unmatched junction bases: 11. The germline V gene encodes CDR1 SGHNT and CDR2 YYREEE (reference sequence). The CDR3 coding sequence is TGTGCCAGCAGCCGGGGACTAGCGGGAGGTTCTCTCCTCGAGCAGTACTTC. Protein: CASSRGLAGGSLLEQYF.

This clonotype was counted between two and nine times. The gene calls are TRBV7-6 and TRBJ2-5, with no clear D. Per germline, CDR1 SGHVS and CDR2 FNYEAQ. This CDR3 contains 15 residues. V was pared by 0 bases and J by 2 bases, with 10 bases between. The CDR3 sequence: CASSLARLGQETQYF. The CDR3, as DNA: TGTGCCAGCAGCTTAGCCCGGCTGGGACAAGAGACCCAGTACTTC.

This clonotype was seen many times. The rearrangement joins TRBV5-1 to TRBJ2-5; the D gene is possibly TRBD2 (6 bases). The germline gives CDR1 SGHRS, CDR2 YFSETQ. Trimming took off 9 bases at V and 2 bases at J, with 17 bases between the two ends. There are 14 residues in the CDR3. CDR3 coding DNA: TGCGCCACCAATTCCGGGAGAATACAAGAGACCCAGTACTTC. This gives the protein CATNSGRIQETQYF.

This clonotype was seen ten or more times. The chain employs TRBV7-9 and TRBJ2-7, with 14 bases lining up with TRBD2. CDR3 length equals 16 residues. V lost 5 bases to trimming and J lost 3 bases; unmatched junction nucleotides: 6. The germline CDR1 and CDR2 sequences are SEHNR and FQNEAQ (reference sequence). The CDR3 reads CASSPGLAGGRYEQYF. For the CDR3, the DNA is TGTGCCAGCAGCCCTGGACTAGCGGGAGGACGCTACGAGCAGTACTTC. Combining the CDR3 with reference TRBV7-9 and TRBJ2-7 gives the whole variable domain DTGVSQNPRHKITKRGQNVTFRCDPISEHNRLYWYRQTLGQGPEFLTYFQNEAQLEKSRLLSDRFSAERPKGSFSTLEIQRTEQGDSAMYLCASSPGLAGGRYEQYFGPGTRLTVT.

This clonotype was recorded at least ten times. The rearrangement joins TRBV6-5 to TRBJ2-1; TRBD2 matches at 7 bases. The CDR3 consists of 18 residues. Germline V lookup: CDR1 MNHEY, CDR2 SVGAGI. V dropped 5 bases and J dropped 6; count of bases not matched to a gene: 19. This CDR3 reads CASSRPRLARSGFNEQFF. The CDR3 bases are TGTGCCAGCAGTCGACCAAGACTAGCTAGAAGTGGGTTCAATGAGCAGTTCTTC.

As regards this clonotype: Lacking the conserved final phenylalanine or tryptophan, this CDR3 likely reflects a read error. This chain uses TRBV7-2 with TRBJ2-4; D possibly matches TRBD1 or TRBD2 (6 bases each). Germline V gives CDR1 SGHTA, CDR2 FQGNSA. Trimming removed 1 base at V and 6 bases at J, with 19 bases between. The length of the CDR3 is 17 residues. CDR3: CASSLGLPGGQGNIQYC. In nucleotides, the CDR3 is TGTGCCAGCAGCTTAGGCCTTCCTGGGGGGCAAGGAAACATTCAGTACTGC.

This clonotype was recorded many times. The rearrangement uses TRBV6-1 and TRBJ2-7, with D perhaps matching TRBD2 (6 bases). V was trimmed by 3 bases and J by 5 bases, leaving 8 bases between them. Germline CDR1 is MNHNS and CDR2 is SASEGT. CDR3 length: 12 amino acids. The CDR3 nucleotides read TGTGCCAGCAGTGATTGGGGGGACGAGCAGTACTTC. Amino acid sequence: CASSDWGDEQYF.

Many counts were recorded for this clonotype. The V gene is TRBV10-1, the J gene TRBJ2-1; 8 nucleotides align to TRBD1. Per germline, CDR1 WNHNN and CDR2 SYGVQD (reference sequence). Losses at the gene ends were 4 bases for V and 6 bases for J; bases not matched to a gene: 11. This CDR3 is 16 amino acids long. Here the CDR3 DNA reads TGCGCCAGCAGTGCCATCCTAGGCAGGGGGCCCAATGAGCAGTTCTTC. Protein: CASSAILGRGPNEQFF.

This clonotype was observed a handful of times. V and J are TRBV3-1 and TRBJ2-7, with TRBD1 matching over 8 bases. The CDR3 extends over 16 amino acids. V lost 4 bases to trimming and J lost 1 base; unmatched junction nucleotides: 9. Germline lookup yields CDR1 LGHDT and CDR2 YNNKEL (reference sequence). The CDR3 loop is CASSPPGQDISYEQYF. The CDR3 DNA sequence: TGTGCCAGCAGCCCCCCGGGACAGGATATATCCTACGAGCAGTACTTC.

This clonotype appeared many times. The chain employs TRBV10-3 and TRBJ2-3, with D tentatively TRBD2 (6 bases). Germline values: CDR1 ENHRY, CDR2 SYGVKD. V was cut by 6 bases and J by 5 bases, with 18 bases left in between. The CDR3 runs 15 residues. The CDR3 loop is CAIRDPSEWGDTQYF. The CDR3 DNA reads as TGTGCCATCAGGGACCCTAGCGAGTGGGGAGATACGCAGTATTTT.

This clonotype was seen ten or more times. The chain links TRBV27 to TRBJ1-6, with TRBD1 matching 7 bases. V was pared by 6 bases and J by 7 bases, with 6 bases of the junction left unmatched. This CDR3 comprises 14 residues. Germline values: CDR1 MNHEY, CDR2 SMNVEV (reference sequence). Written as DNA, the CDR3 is TGTGCCAGCAGCCCCGACAGGGCCAATTCACCCCTCCACTTT. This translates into CASSPDRANSPLHF.

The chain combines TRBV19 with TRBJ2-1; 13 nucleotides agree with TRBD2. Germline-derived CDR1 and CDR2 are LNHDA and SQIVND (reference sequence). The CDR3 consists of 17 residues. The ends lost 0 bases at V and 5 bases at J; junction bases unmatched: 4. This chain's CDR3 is CASSIDPGTSGNNEQFF. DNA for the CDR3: TGTGCCAGTAGTATAGACCCGGGGACTAGCGGGAACAATGAGCAGTTCTTC.

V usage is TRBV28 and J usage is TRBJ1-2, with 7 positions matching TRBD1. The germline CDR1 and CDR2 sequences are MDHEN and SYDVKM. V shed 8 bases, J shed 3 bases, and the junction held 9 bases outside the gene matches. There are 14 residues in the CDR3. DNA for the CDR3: TGTGCCAGCTCTCAGGGGGGGCAGGACTATGGCTACACCTTC. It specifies CASSQGGQDYGYTF.

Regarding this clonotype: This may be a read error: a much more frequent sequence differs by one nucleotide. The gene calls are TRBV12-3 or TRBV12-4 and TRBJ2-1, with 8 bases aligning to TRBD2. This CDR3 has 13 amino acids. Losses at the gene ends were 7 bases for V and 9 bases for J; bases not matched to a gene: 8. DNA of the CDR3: TGTGCCAGCACCCCGGGGGGGCGGAGTGAGCAGTTCTTC. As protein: CASTPGGRSEQFF.